The TCR beta chain under discussion was sequenced for a study of T cell responses to AZD1222 COVID-19 vaccine. Overall study findings and caveats: Just a handful of AZD1222 recipients were seropositive at baseline. Nearly half of spike-specific TCRs reportedly go after variant regions that carry no mutations. Recipients of two AZD1222 doses showed rising Spike-specific TCR breadth and depth.

The repertoire was sequenced with immunoSEQ multiplex PCR; TCRdb's copy has only in-frame clones and lacks some. The sample yields 85,000 to 130,000 clones, less than 95% seen once. With regard to this clone: Its antigen is not identified.

The CDR3 is 12 residues long. Germline lookup yields CDR1 SEHNR and CDR2 FQNEAQ (reference sequence). Deletions cut 3 bases from V and 2 bases from J, with 4 bases between. The source material was peripheral blood, sampled 28 days after the second AZD1222 dose. The sequence came from an adult who received the AZD1222 COVID-19 vaccine. The V call is TRBV7-9, the J call TRBJ1-1; D gene ambiguous. CDR3 DNA: TGTGCCAGCAGCTTCCAAAACACTGAAGCTTTCTTT. Residues: CASSFQNTEAFF.